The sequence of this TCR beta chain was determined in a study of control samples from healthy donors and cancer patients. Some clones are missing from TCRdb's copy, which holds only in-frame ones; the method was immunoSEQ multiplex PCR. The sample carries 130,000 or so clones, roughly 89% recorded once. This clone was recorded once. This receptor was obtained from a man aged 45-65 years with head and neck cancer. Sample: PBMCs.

CDR3 sequence reads: CASSLEYTSHEQFF. CDR3 DNA: TGTGCCAGCAGCTTAGAATACACAAGCCATGAGCAGTTCTTC. This sequence joins TRBV7-9 and TRBJ2-1; D remains unclear. CDR3 length equals 14 residues. V lost 1 base and J 8 bases, leaving 12 bases between the germline ends. In germline, CDR1 is SEHNR, CDR2 FQNEAQ (reference sequence).